This TCR beta chain was observed in a study of blood T cell repertoires in COVID-19. Background on the study: Acute and convalescent COVID-19 specimens originated in the United States, Italy and Spain.

Trimming pared 0 bases from V and 8 bases from J, leaving 11 bases between. The CDR3 consists of 13 residues. From germline, CDR1 is SGHRS and CDR2 YFSETQ. The data were produced by immunoSEQ multiplex PCR, yet TCRdb's version contains in-frame clones alone and is incomplete. The sample includes 200,000 to 250,000 clones, 65% to 90% of them seen just once. The TCR comes from a man over 45 with COVID-19, enrolled during active disease. The rearrangement uses TRBV5-1 and TRBJ1-2, with D maybe TRBD1 (5 bases). Sequencing was done on a sample of peripheral blood. CDR3 region: CASSLAGSWGYTF. The CDR3 nucleotides read TGCGCCAGCAGCTTGGCAGGGTCCTGGGGCTACACCTTC.